The present T cell receptor beta chain was sequenced within a study of OX40 agonist ivuxolimab in advanced cancers. Profiling relied on immunoSEQ multiplex PCR, and the TCRdb table lists in-frame clones only, not all of them. Of tens of thousands of clones in the sample, 75% to 90% were seen once. The CDR3 totals 14 residues. Losses at the gene ends were 7 bases for V and 6 bases for J; bases not matched to a gene: 8. CDR1 is MNHEY, CDR2 SMNVEV, per germline (reference sequence). The chain is built from TRBV27 and TRBJ2-7; TRBD2 matches 11 bases. This material consisted of CD4+ or CD8+ T cells sorted from blood, taken in a trial of the OX40 agonist ivuxolimab. This TCR derives from an adult with an advanced solid tumor such as melanoma, head and neck, liver or kidney cancer. The CDR3 DNA sequence: TGTGCCAGCACAACTAGCGGGAGACTTCGCGAGCAGTACTTC. This gives the protein CASTTSGRLREQYF.